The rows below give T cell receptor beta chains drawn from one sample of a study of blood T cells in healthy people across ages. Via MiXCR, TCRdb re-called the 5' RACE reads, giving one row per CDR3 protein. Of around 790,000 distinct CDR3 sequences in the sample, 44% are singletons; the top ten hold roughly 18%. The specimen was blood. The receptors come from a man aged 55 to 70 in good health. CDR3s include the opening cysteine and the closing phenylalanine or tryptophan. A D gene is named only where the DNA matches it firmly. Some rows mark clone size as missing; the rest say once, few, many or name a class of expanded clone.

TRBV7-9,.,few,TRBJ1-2,TGTGCCAGCAGCTCCACTGGGAGGGGTCGGGGAAACTATGGCTACACCTTC,CASSSTGRGRGNYGYTF
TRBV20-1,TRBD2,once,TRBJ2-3,TGCAGTGCTCGGACTAGCCCCCGAGAAGATACGCAGTATTTT,CSARTSPREDTQYF
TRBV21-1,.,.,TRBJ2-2,TGTGCCAGCAGCAAAACTCACAGGGGAAACACCGGGGAGCTGTTTTTT,CASSKTHRGNTGELFF
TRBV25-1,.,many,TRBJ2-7,TGTGCCAGCAGTGCCCCAGACTCCTACGAGCAGTACTTC,CASSAPDSYEQYF
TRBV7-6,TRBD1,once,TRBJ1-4,TGTGCCAGCAGCTTGGGGACAGGGGTGGCTAATGAAAAACTGTTTTTT,CASSLGTGVANEKLFF
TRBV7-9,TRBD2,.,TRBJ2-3,TGTGCCAGCAGCTTGGGGAGGACTAGCGGGGACGCAGATACGCAGTATTTT,CASSLGRTSGDADTQYF
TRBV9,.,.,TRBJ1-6,TGTGCCAGCAGCCTAGGGTTAAGGGACCCGTCTCGAGGCTCACCCCTCCACTTT,CASSLGLRDPSRGSPLHF
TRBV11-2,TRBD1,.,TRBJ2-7,TGTGCCAGCAGCCGGGACAGGGTACACGAGCAGTACTTC,CASSRDRVHEQYF
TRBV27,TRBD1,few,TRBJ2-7,TGTGCCAGCAGATATACAGGGGGCGCATTATACGAGCAGTACTTC,CASRYTGGALYEQYF
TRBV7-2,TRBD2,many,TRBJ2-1,TGTGCCAGCAGCCCGTCCCTAGCGGGGGCTGAGCAGTTCTTC,CASSPSLAGAEQFF
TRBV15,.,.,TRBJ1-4,TGTGCCACCAGCAGAGAGCACGGACTGAACGGTGAAAAACTGTTTTTT,CATSREHGLNGEKLFF
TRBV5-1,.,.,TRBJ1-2,TGCGCCAGCAGCTTGAATAGGGCCCAGAACTATGGCTACACCTTC,CASSLNRAQNYGYTF
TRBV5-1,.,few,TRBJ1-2,TGCGCCAGCAGCCCGAGAGGCAATTCTAACTATGGCTACACCTTC,CASSPRGNSNYGYTF
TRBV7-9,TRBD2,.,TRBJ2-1,TGTGCCAGCAGCTTAGGCGGGGGGGTAATTAATGAGCAGTTCTTC,CASSLGGGVINEQFF
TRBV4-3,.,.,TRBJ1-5,TGCGCCAGCAGCCAACATTTATACGGTCACAATCAGCCTCAGCATTTT,CASSQHLYGHNQPQHF
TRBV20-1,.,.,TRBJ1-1,TGCAGTGCCGCTCAAGACAGCCCGAACACTGAAGCTTTCTTT,CSAAQDSPNTEAFF
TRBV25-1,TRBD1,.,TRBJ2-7,TGTGCCAGCAGTGTATACAGGGGGCAATACGAGCAGTACTTC,CASSVYRGQYEQYF
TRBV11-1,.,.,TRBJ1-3,TGTGCCAGCAGCTTGCCGTCACTGAAAAAACAGGGACCCCGCGATACTGGAAACACCATATATTTT,CASSLPSLKKQGPRDTGNTIYF